This TCR beta chain was recovered during a study of cytotoxic CD8 clonotypes in ibrutinib-treated CLL. Study-level points and caveats: Samples from sustained-remission and progressing patients were taken at different times. Baseline clonality, higher than in age-matched healthy donors, tracked circulating CD8+ T-cell counts. Public clonotypes, an uncommon group, contracted or remained stable on treatment. Ibrutinib response saw clonality rise, and progression saw it return toward baseline.

Here immunoSEQ multiplex PCR was the method, and the copy in TCRdb shows in-frame clones only, minus some. The sample shows about 310,000 clones, about 80% of them seen only once. A remark on this clone: Its antigen is unidentified.

The V and J ends lost 3 bases and 4 bases respectively, with 19 bases between them. Germline CDR1 and CDR2: MDHEN and SYDVKM. The length of the CDR3 is 16 residues. This rearrangement joins TRBV28 to TRBJ2-7; a weak D match, TRBD2 (7 bases). The sequence was collected from a human donor with chronic lymphocytic leukemia. The sample in question was PBMCs, obtained before ibrutinib treatment. The CDR3: CASSFPPGRGKYEQYF. The CDR3 DNA reads TGTGCCAGCAGTTTCCCCCCTGGGAGGGGGAAATACGAGCAGTACTTC.